The 31 T cell receptor beta chains listed next were all sequenced from one sample in a study of blood T cell repertoires in COVID-19. Produced via immunoSEQ multiplex PCR; TCRdb's table is partial and in-frame only. This sample has 230,000 or so clones, with 84% found just once. Sequencing was performed on peripheral blood. These receptors all come from a woman aged 40 to 50 who had recovered from COVID-19.

The rearrangement joins TRBV6-5 to TRBJ2-7; TRBD1 matches 10 bases. Germline V gives CDR1 MNHEY, CDR2 SVGAGI. This CDR3 is 16 amino acids long. Trimming took 1 base from V and 1 from J; bases not matched to a gene: 4. The CDR3 protein is CASSYLTGGLSYEQYF. The CDR3, as DNA: TGTGCCAGCAGTTACTTGACAGGGGGCTTATCCTACGAGCAGTACTTC.

This clone was found a few times. CDR3 amino acids: CASSPSPRRTYEQYF. In DNA form, the CDR3 reads TGTGCCAGCAGCCCCTCCCCGAGGCGGACCTACGAGCAGTACTTC. The chain couples TRBV7-6 to TRBJ2-7; D remains ambiguous. Deletions cut 5 bases from V and 2 bases from J, with 16 bases between. There are 15 residues in the CDR3. Germline CDR1 is SGHVS and CDR2 is FNYEAQ.

A few counts support this clone. The J gene is TRBJ2-5, the V gene TRBV5-8; D gene ambiguous. V was pared by 0 bases and J by 4 bases, with 7 bases between. Looked up from germline, CDR1 is SGHTS and CDR2 is YDEGEE. This CDR3 contains 13 residues. The CDR3 coding sequence is TGTGCCAGCAGCTTGGCAGCGTCAGAGACCCAGTACTTC. Translation: CASSLAASETQYF.

This clone was recorded once. The chain combines TRBV3-1 (or the pseudogene TRBV3-2) with TRBJ2-3; 7 nucleotides match TRBD2. The junction had 6 bases not matched to a gene; V was cut back by 3 bases and J by 0 bases. The CDR3 is 16 amino acids. The germline V gene encodes CDR1 LGHDT and CDR2 YNNKEL (reference sequence). CDR3 in amino acids: CASSQAAGPSTDTQYF. The CDR3 region has the DNA TGTGCCAGCAGCCAGGCAGCGGGGCCCAGCACAGATACGCAGTATTTT.

The CDR3 spells CASSLSPDRSRSYTF. In DNA, the CDR3 is TGTGCCAGCAGTTTATCCCCGGACAGATCAAGAAGCTACACCTTC. The chain combines TRBV28 with TRBJ1-2, with D possibly matching TRBD1 (6 bases). Trimming took 1 base from V and 9 from J, leaving 18 bases between them. This CDR3 has 15 residues. Germline V lookup: CDR1 MDHEN, CDR2 SYDVKM.

Comment on this clone: The same CDR3 can be traced to other DNA sequences in this sample. This sequence joins TRBV28 and TRBJ1-1, with 8 bases identical to TRBD1. Looked up from germline, CDR1 is MDHEN and CDR2 is SYDVKM. CDR3 length equals 14 residues. Unmatched junction bases numbered 6, after V lost 6 bases and J lost 3 bases. Here the CDR3 DNA reads TGTGCCAGCAGCTCAGGACAGGGTGACACTGAAGCTTTCTTT. Its translation is CASSSGQGDTEAFF.

CDR3: CASSRSGQGVYGYTF. CDR3 in DNA: TGTGCCAGTTCACGATCCGGACAGGGGGTCTATGGCTACACCTTC. J is TRBJ1-2 and V is TRBV19, with 10 bases that match TRBD1. CDR1 and CDR2 from the germline V gene are LNHDA and SQIVND (reference sequence). The CDR3 extends over 15 amino acids. Unmatched junction bases numbered 10, after V lost 8 bases and J lost 4 bases.

With regard to this clone: Other DNA sequences from this sample encode an identical CDR3 as well. The chain employs TRBV7-2 and TRBJ1-5; D possibly corresponds to TRBD1 (5 bases). V was pared by 6 bases and J by 4 bases, with 13 bases between. Germline CDR1 is SGHTA and CDR2 is FQGNSA. This CDR3 contains 14 residues. The CDR3 nucleotides read TGTGCCAGCAGTTCTCAGGGAGGGAATCAGCCCCAGCATTTT. It translates to CASSSQGGNQPQHF.

The V and J genes are TRBV9 and TRBJ1-6, with a possible D match to TRBD1 (6 bases). Germline CDR1 is SGDLS and CDR2 is YYNGEE. Trimming took off 1 base at V and 6 bases at J, with 14 bases between the two ends. This CDR3 comprises 16 residues. CDR3 DNA: TGTGCCAGCAGCGTAATTGGTGGGGGCCCTAATTCACCCCTCCACTTT. This sequence encodes CASSVIGGGPNSPLHF.

V gene TRBV11-1 combines with J gene TRBJ1-1; D ambiguous. There are 15 residues in the CDR3. Germline CDR1 reads SGHAT; CDR2 reads FQDESV (reference sequence). V was pared by 5 bases and J by 11 bases, with 24 bases between. The CDR3 reads CASSRREGDPVRAFF. In DNA, the CDR3 is TGTGCCAGCAGCAGACGAGAGGGAGACCCCGTTCGGGCTTTCTTT.

The chain carries TRBV5-1 and TRBJ1-4; D possibly corresponds to TRBD1 (6 bases). Germline CDR1 SGHRS, CDR2 YFSETQ. The CDR3 extends over 14 amino acids. Deletions cut 5 bases from V and 4 bases from J, with 12 bases between. Written as DNA, the CDR3 is TGCGCCAGCAGACCAGGACAGATTAATGAAAAACTGTTTTTT. Its protein product is CASRPGQINEKLFF. Full variable domain (missing parts from reference TRBV5-1 and TRBJ1-4): KAGVTQTPRYLIKTRGQQVTLSCSPISGHRSVSWYQQTPGQGLQFLFEYFSETQRNKGNFPGRFSGRQFSNSRSEMNVSTLELGDSALYLCASRPGQINEKLFFGSGTQLSVL.

This chain links TRBV5-1 with TRBJ1-1; D is possibly TRBD1 (5 bases). Germline assignment: CDR1 SGHRS and CDR2 YFSETQ. The CDR3 is 13 amino acids. V was clipped by 4 bases and J by 1 base, with 8 bases between them. CDR3 nucleotides: TGCGCCAGCAGCCTGACAGAGAACACTGAAGCTTTCTTT. It encodes CASSLTENTEAFF.

This chain links TRBV10-3 with TRBJ2-1, with TRBD2 matching 7 bases. The CDR3 has 16 amino acids. Germline CDR1 and CDR2: ENHRY and SYGVKD. J gave up 9 bases and V 0 bases, and 11 bases lay outside the gene matches. The CDR3: CAISESRTRYIIEQFF. The DNA for the CDR3 is TGTGCCATCAGTGAGTCCAGGACTAGATATATCATTGAGCAGTTCTTC.

The chain is built from TRBV24-1 and TRBJ2-2; D may be TRBD1 (6 bases). Trimming pared 3 bases from V and 1 base from J, leaving 17 bases between. CDR3 length equals 18 residues. Germline V gene data show CDR1 as KGHDR and CDR2 as SFDVKD. CDR3 residues: CATSDTIMGAGNTGELFF. DNA of the CDR3: TGTGCCACCAGTGATACCATAATGGGGGCGGGGAACACCGGGGAGCTGTTTTTT.

The sample holds one count of this clone. The gene calls are TRBV7-2 and TRBJ1-5; D is unclear. This CDR3 is built from 16 residues. Per the germline V gene, CDR1 is SGHTA and CDR2 is FQGNSA. Between the trimmed V and J ends, which lost 2 bases and 0 bases, there was a span of 11 bases. The CDR3, as DNA: TGTGCCAGCAGCTTAAGGGTGGGGAGTAGCAATCAGCCCCAGCATTTT. This codes for CASSLRVGSSNQPQHF. The whole variable domain, filled in from reference TRBV7-2 and TRBJ1-5, reads GAGVSQSPSNKVTEKGKDVELRCDPISGHTALYWYRQSLGQGLEFLIYFQGNSAPDKSGLPSDRFSAERTGGSVSTLTIQRTQQEDSAVYLCASSLRVGSSNQPQHFGDGTRLSIL.

The rearrangement uses TRBV6-2 or TRBV6-3 and TRBJ2-2; no clear D. CDR3 length: 14 amino acids. V dropped 2 bases and J dropped 5 bases, with 9 bases sitting between them. Per the germline V gene, CDR1 is MNHEY and CDR2 is SVGEGT. Written as DNA, the CDR3 is TGTGCCAGCAGTTACCTCCCCGGGACCGGGGAGCTGTTTTTT. Translated: CASSYLPGTGELFF.

The V call is TRBV19, the J call TRBJ2-7; D uncertain. V was cut by 6 bases and J by 9 bases, with 18 bases left in between. This CDR3 comprises 13 residues. Per germline, CDR1 LNHDA and CDR2 SQIVND (reference sequence). The chain's CDR3 is CASRRSDSVGQYF. The CDR3 DNA reads as TGTGCCAGTAGGAGGTCAGACTCCGTGGGGCAGTACTTC. Complete variable domain (other parts from reference TRBV19 and TRBJ2-7): DGGITQSPKYLFRKEGQNVTLSCEQNLNHDAMYWYRQDPGQGLRLIYYSQIVNDFQKGDIAEGYSVSREKKESFPLTVTSAQKNPTAFYLCASRRSDSVGQYFGPGTRLTVT.

The chain carries TRBV6-5 and TRBJ2-6; D gene uncertain. This CDR3 spans 15 amino acids. Germline loops: CDR1 MNHEY, CDR2 SVGAGI. V lost 6 bases and J lost 0, with 9 bases in between. CDR3 in amino acids: CASSPTFSGANVLTF. The CDR3 nucleotides are TGTGCCAGCAGCCCGACTTTCTCTGGGGCCAACGTCCTGACTTTC.

This chain links TRBV19 with TRBJ1-6; tentatively, D is TRBD1 (5 bases). V lost 5 bases, J lost 8 bases, and 10 bases lay in between. The CDR3 spans 13 residues. Germline V gene lookup returns CDR1 LNHDA and CDR2 SQIVND (reference sequence). The CDR3 region is CASSLRGDSPLHF. The DNA for the CDR3 is TGTGCCAGTAGTCTTCGGGGGGATTCACCCCTCCACTTT.

The chain uses TRBV4-1 and TRBJ2-7; the match to TRBD1 covers 9 bases. Germline V gene data show CDR1 as MGHRA and CDR2 as YSYEKL. This CDR3 spans 15 amino acids. Losses at the gene ends were 4 bases for V and 1 base for J; bases not matched to a gene: 5. The CDR3 spells CASSPGQGFSYEQYF. In DNA form, the CDR3 reads TGCGCCAGCAGCCCGGGACAGGGTTTTTCCTACGAGCAGTACTTC.

This chain links TRBV15 with TRBJ1-5; D uncertain. The V end was cut by 2 bases, the J end by 3 bases, with 2 bases between. There are 12 residues in the CDR3. Germline values: CDR1 LNHNV, CDR2 YYDKDF (reference sequence). For the CDR3, the DNA is TGTGCCACCAGCAGACACAATCAGCCCCAGCATTTT. This encodes CATSRHNQPQHF.

This clone was detected only once. The chain links TRBV11-3 to TRBJ1-1; 9 bases map to TRBD1. Trimming at V came to 1 base and at J to 4 bases, leaving 1 base not matched to a gene. The germline CDR1 and CDR2 sequences are SGHNT and YENEEA. This CDR3 is built from 14 residues. The CDR3 sequence is CASSLADRGTEAFF. In DNA, the CDR3 is TGTGCCAGCAGCTTAGCGGACAGGGGCACTGAAGCTTTCTTT. The complete variable domain, with remaining parts taken from reference TRBV11-3 and TRBJ1-1, reads EAGVVQSPRYKIIEKKQPVAFWCNPISGHNTLYWYLQNLGQGPELLIRYENEEAVDDSQLPKDRFSAERLKGVDSTLKIQPAELGDSAVYLCASSLADRGTEAFFGQGTRLTVV.

J is TRBJ1-3 and V is TRBV7-2; D ambiguous. In germline, CDR1 is SGHTA, CDR2 FQGNSA. With 0 bases removed from V and 4 bases from J, the gap between germline ends came to 10 bases. The CDR3 has 15 amino acids. CDR3 bases: TGTGCCAGCAGCTTAGCACGTTCGGGAGGAAACACCATATATTTT. Translated, it gives CASSLARSGGNTIYF. The variable domain in full, with the rest retrieved from reference TRBV7-2 and TRBJ1-3, is GAGVSQSPSNKVTEKGKDVELRCDPISGHTALYWYRQSLGQGLEFLIYFQGNSAPDKSGLPSDRFSAERTGGSVSTLTIQRTQQEDSAVYLCASSLARSGGNTIYFGEGSWLTVV.

This sequence joins TRBV2 and TRBJ1-5; D might be TRBD1 (6 bases). Between the trimmed V and J ends, which lost 4 bases and 0 bases, there was a span of 10 bases. Germline CDR1 and CDR2: SNHLY and FYNNEI. CDR3 length: 15 amino acids. CDR3 protein: CASSGTAYSNQPQHF. The CDR3 DNA reads TGTGCCAGCAGTGGGACAGCTTATAGCAATCAGCCCCAGCATTTT.

This clone was recorded a few times. V gene TRBV10-3 combines with J gene TRBJ1-6; possibly TRBD1 for D (6 bases). Germline CDR1 ENHRY, CDR2 SYGVKD. The CDR3 is made up of 15 amino acids. V lost 3 bases to trimming and J lost 7 bases, with 13 bases between them. The DNA for the CDR3 is TGTGCCATCAGTGAAGGAACAGGGCTAAATTCACCCCTCCACTTT. Its protein is CAISEGTGLNSPLHF.

The rearrangement links TRBV6-2 or TRBV6-3 to TRBJ2-5; 8 nucleotides align to TRBD2. Trimming took 6 bases from V and 0 from J; bases not matched to a gene: 3. The CDR3 contains 14 residues. Germline values: CDR1 MNHEY, CDR2 SVGEGT. The CDR3 DNA reads TGTGCCAGCAGCCGGGGGGGGAACCAAGAGACCCAGTACTTC. Protein sequence: CASSRGGNQETQYF.

The chain's CDR3 is CASSFFGYEQYF. Written as DNA, the CDR3 is TGTGCCAGCAGTTTCTTCGGCTACGAGCAGTACTTC. V and J are TRBV28 and TRBJ2-7; D is unresolved. Between the trimmed V and J ends, which lost 3 bases and 3 bases, there was a span of 6 bases. CDR3 length: 12 amino acids. Germline V CDR1 and CDR2: MDHEN, SYDVKM.

The rearrangement links TRBV14 to TRBJ1-2, with a weak D call TRBD1 (5 bases). CDR1 is SGHDN, CDR2 FVKESK, per germline. The CDR3 length is 14 residues. Trimming left V 3 bases short and J 4 bases short, with 12 bases between. Here the CDR3 reads CASSHVDNPYGYTF. The CDR3 nucleotides are TGTGCCAGCAGCCATGTGGACAACCCCTATGGCTACACCTTC.

This chain uses TRBV27 with TRBJ1-2; possible D gene TRBD1, 6 bases. This CDR3 has 15 residues. Per germline, CDR1 MNHEY and CDR2 SMNVEV (reference sequence). V gave up 0 bases and J gave up 4 bases, with 12 bases separating them. This CDR3 is CASSLSGGVGYGYTF. The CDR3, as DNA: TGTGCCAGCAGTTTATCAGGGGGGGTAGGCTATGGCTACACCTTC.

This clone turned up a few times. The V and J genes are TRBV27 and TRBJ2-3, with 14 positions matching TRBD2. Germline-derived CDR1 and CDR2 are MNHEY and SMNVEV (reference sequence). The CDR3 spans 17 residues. V lost 3 bases and J lost 5; bases outside the gene matches: 7. CDR3 nucleotide sequence: TGTGCCAGCAGTTTTTTGACTAGCGGGGGGGCAGGAGATACGCAGTATTTT. This encodes CASSFLTSGGAGDTQYF.

CDR3 DNA sequence: TGTGCCAGCAGCTACACTAGGGCTAGAAGGTCGGAGACCCAGTACTTC. Its protein is CASSYTRARRSETQYF. The chain has TRBV7-9 and TRBJ2-5, with D perhaps TRBD2 (5 bases). CDR1 is SEHNR and CDR2 is FQNEAQ in the germline V gene (reference sequence). Trimming took off 4 bases at V and 5 bases at J, with 20 bases between the two ends. The CDR3 spans 16 residues.